This TCR beta chain came from a study of T cells after yellow fever vaccination. Notes on this clonotype: What it binds is unknown.

The study, taken as a whole, reports: Weaker in magnitude, the secondary response showed a faster peak on day 5 versus 15. Post-booster repertoires contained most primary-vaccination clones again (around 97% CD4, around 88% CD8).

CDR1 and CDR2 from the germline V gene are SGDLS and YYNGEE. V was trimmed by 3 bases and J by 6 bases, leaving 9 bases between them. The CDR3 runs to 12 residues. Synthesis of TCR cDNA relied on 5'RACE template switching, which attached a universal primer site and UMIs. TCRdb recomputed calls from the 5' RACE reads with MiXCR, one row per CDR3 protein. Counted here are about 310,000 distinct CDR3 sequences, around 3.6% occurring once; the ten biggest clones make up less than 25%. The source was PBMCs, collected on the day of the yellow fever booster vaccination. This chain links TRBV9 with TRBJ2-5; unclear D gene. The TCR sequence derives from a man aged 18 to 35 who received the YFV17D yellow fever vaccine. The CDR3 loop is CASSGPTQTQYF. The CDR3 DNA sequence: TGTGCCAGCAGCGGGCCAACGCAGACCCAGTACTTC.